A few counts support the clone carrying this T cell receptor (beta chain). This record comes from a study of T-cell reconstitution after alpha-beta-depleted transplantation in children. The junction had 4 bases not matched to a gene; V was cut back by 4 bases and J by 8 bases. The CDR3 contains 13 residues. Germline CDR1 MNHEY, CDR2 SMNVEV (reference sequence). It was with unique molecular identifiers that the TCRbeta library was prepared. Each CDR3 protein is one row after TCRdb ran MiXCR on the PCR reads. The table shows a few hundred thousand distinct CDR3 sequences, with more than 9% occurring only once.

The gene calls are TRBV27 and TRBJ2-1; 8 bases are a match to TRBD1. The source of this sequence is a human donor who donated a stem cell graft to a child with SCID. The sample here was PBMCs from the stem cell graft donor, taken from the stem cell graft. CDR3 nucleotide sequence: TGTGCCAGCAGTTATCAGGGGGCATATGAGCAGTTCTTC. This encodes CASSYQGAYEQFF.